The 21 T cell receptor beta chains listed next were all sequenced from one sample in a study of blood T cell repertoires in COVID-19. Profiled with immunoSEQ multiplex PCR; TCRdb holds only in-frame clones, not every one. This sample has about 180,000 clones, with roughly 88% found just once. The sample taken for sequencing was PBMCs or T cells enriched from blood (not recorded which). Receptors originate from a woman in her twenties or thirties who had recovered from COVID-19.

This chain links TRBV3-1 (or the pseudogene TRBV3-2) with TRBJ1-2; no clear D gene. CDR3 length: 13 residues. Germline CDR1 reads LGHDT; CDR2 reads YNNKEL (reference sequence). Trimming left V 1 base short and J 7 bases short, with 10 bases between. The CDR3 coding sequence is TGTGCCAGCAGCCAAGGATCGCGGGTTGGCTACACCTTC. This codes for CASSQGSRVGYTF.

The chain recombines TRBV19 with TRBJ2-1; TRBD1 matches 10 bases. The CDR3 is 16 residues long. J lost 7 bases, V lost 3 bases, and 9 bases had no gene match. Germline CDR1 reads LNHDA; CDR2 reads SQIVND (reference sequence). This CDR3 reads CASSIDGTGVINEQFF. CDR3 nucleotides: TGTGCCAGTAGTATTGACGGGACAGGGGTAATAAATGAGCAGTTCTTC.

The V gene is TRBV5-1, the J gene TRBJ2-7, with D hard to call. Trimming took off 0 bases at V and 4 bases at J, with 14 bases between the two ends. From germline, CDR1 is SGHRS and CDR2 YFSETQ. The CDR3 has 15 amino acids. The CDR3 DNA reads as TGCGCCAGCAGCTTGGGATTGGCGGAAAAGTACGAGCAGTACTTC. Its translation is CASSLGLAEKYEQYF.

This clone was recorded once. The V call is TRBV19, the J call TRBJ1-3; unclear D gene. V lost 7 bases, J lost 0 bases, and 13 bases lay in between. This CDR3 spans 15 amino acids. The V gene's germline CDR1 is LNHDA and CDR2 SQIVND (reference sequence). The CDR3 region is CASNQDWSSGNTIYF. DNA for the CDR3: TGTGCCAGTAATCAGGACTGGAGCTCTGGAAACACCATATATTTT.

The chain combines TRBV11-2 with TRBJ1-4; 7 bases match TRBD1. V gave up 3 bases and J gave up 5 bases; unmatched junction bases: 6. This CDR3 has 15 amino acids. Germline V gene sequence: CDR1 SGHAT, CDR2 FQNNGV. CDR3 loop: CASSFTGQQNEKLFF. CDR3 in DNA: TGTGCCAGCAGCTTCACGGGACAGCAAAATGAAAAACTGTTTTTT.

On this clone itself: A read error may produce the germline difference seen at one junction end. The chain is built from TRBV6-5 and TRBJ1-1; D may be TRBD1 (6 bases). There are 12 residues in the CDR3. Germline V gene sequence: CDR1 MNHEY, CDR2 SVGAGI. CDR3 coding DNA: TGCCTATCCGGGACACCGAACACTGAAGCTTTCTTT. Encoded protein: CLSGTPNTEAFF.

V gene TRBV5-4 combines with J gene TRBJ2-3, with TRBD2 identical over 11 bases. Per germline, CDR1 SGHNT and CDR2 YYREEE (reference sequence). Trimming removed 3 bases from V and 2 bases from J; junction bases left unmatched: 5. The CDR3 runs 16 residues. The CDR3 coding sequence is TGTGCCAGCAGCTCCGGGACTAGCGGAAACACAGATACGCAGTATTTT. As protein: CASSSGTSGNTDTQYF.

The chain couples TRBV9 to TRBJ2-1; D not resolved. Germline V gives CDR1 SGDLS, CDR2 YYNGEE. This CDR3 has 15 residues. V was pared by 0 bases and J by 1 base, with 8 bases between. CDR3 in amino acids: CASSVGPLSYNEQFF. In DNA form, the CDR3 reads TGTGCCAGCAGCGTAGGGCCTCTGTCCTACAATGAGCAGTTCTTC.

The V gene is TRBV28, the J gene TRBJ1-2, with TRBD1 matching 7 bases. CDR3 length equals 17 residues. V lost 5 bases to trimming and J lost 8 bases; unmatched junction nucleotides: 20. The germline V gene has CDR1 MDHEN and CDR2 SYDVKM. The chain's CDR3 is CASSLPRQGLSIWGYTF. DNA of the CDR3: TGTGCCAGCAGTCTTCCCCGACAGGGTCTGAGCATTTGGGGCTACACCTTC.

The J gene is TRBJ2-7, the V gene TRBV2, with D possibly matching TRBD2 (5 bases). V was shortened by 9 bases and J by 5 bases, with 11 bases between the two germline ends. Germline V gene data show CDR1 as SNHLY and CDR2 as FYNNEI. There are 11 residues in the CDR3. CDR3 sequence: CASTGGDEQYF. The CDR3 nucleotides are TGTGCCAGTACTGGAGGCGACGAGCAGTACTTC. The complete variable domain, with remaining parts taken from reference TRBV2 and TRBJ2-7, reads EPEVTQTPSHQVTQMGQEVILRCVPISNHLYFYWYRQILGQKVEFLVSFYNNEISEKSEIFDDQFSVERPDGSNFTLKIRSTKLEDSAMYFCASTGGDEQYFGPGTRLTVT.

The chain uses TRBV10-2 and TRBJ1-2; no definite D call. The CDR3 loop spans 14 amino acids. The V and J ends lost 6 bases and 5 bases respectively, with 16 bases between them. The germline V gene encodes CDR1 WSHSY and CDR2 SAAADI. DNA of the CDR3: TGCGCCAGCAGCGACAACAGCGGGTTTTATGGCTACACCTTC. Protein sequence: CASSDNSGFYGYTF.

J is TRBJ2-5 and V is TRBV2; 11 nucleotides align to TRBD2. This CDR3 region has 17 residues. Trimming at V came to 7 bases and at J to 8 bases, leaving 18 bases not matched to a gene. Germline V gives CDR1 SNHLY, CDR2 FYNNEI. The DNA of the CDR3 is TGTGCCAGCAATACGGGACTAGCGGAGGGACGGGGAGGTACCCAGTACTTC. It codes for CASNTGLAEGRGGTQYF.

This clone came up once. This chain joins TRBV5-1 and TRBJ1-1; D uncertain. CDR1 is SGHRS, CDR2 YFSETQ, per germline. Trimming took 0 bases from V and 0 from J, leaving 15 bases between them. The CDR3 extends over 17 amino acids. This CDR3 reads CASSLAGGRGMNTEAFF. CDR3 in DNA: TGCGCCAGCAGCTTGGCGGGAGGAAGAGGGATGAACACTGAAGCTTTCTTT.

The V gene is TRBV25-1, the J gene TRBJ2-5, with D tentatively TRBD2 (5 bases). The CDR3 has 16 amino acids. Germline loops: CDR1 MGHDK, CDR2 SYGVNS. Trimming left V 1 base short and J 0 bases short, with 12 bases between. The chain's CDR3 is CASSESYIANQETQYF. In DNA, the CDR3 is TGTGCCAGCAGTGAATCCTATATAGCGAACCAAGAGACCCAGTACTTC.

The gene calls are TRBV5-3 and TRBJ1-3; D gene uncertain. TRBV5-3 is placed among ORFs of uncertain function. The CDR3 length is 15 residues. The germline V and J ends were trimmed by 0 bases and 1 base, with 8 bases remaining between them. The DNA of the CDR3 is TGTGCCAGAAGCTTGGGTGTCAGGTCTGGAAACACCATATATTTT. Translation: CARSLGVRSGNTIYF.

The J gene is TRBJ2-1, the V gene TRBV7-9; 13 positions agree with TRBD2. V gave up 1 base and J gave up 8 bases; unmatched junction bases: 8. The CDR3 has 17 amino acids. The germline gives CDR1 SEHNR, CDR2 FQNEAQ (reference sequence). For the CDR3, the DNA is TGTGCCAGCAGCTTAGGCGCCTGGACTAGCGGGAGCGATGAGCAGTTCTTC. It yields the protein CASSLGAWTSGSDEQFF.

The chain employs TRBV28 and TRBJ2-5; TRBD2 matches 7 bases. Germline CDR1 MDHEN, CDR2 SYDVKM. This CDR3 is built from 16 residues. The ends lost 4 bases at V and 1 base at J; junction bases unmatched: 9. CDR3 sequence: CASSWGGSSGQETQYF. CDR3 nucleotide sequence: TGTGCCAGCAGTTGGGGGGGATCTAGCGGCCAAGAGACCCAGTACTTC. The entire variable domain, with the rest obtained from reference TRBV28 and TRBJ2-5, is as follows: DVKVTQSSRYLVKRTGEKVFLECVQDMDHENMFWYRQDPGLGLRLIYFSYDVKMKEKGDIPEGYSVSREKKERFSLILESASTNQTSMYLCASSWGGSSGQETQYFGPGTRLLVL.

The chain couples TRBV7-8 to TRBJ1-2; no reliable D call. Trimming removed 1 base from V and 7 bases from J, with 13 bases in between. This CDR3 comprises 14 residues. Germline V lookup: CDR1 SGHVS, CDR2 FQNEAQ. The CDR3 loop reads CASSLEGRSGGYTF. For the CDR3, the DNA is TGTGCCAGCAGCTTAGAAGGTCGATCGGGTGGCTACACCTTC.

The chain links TRBV5-1 to TRBJ1-1, with 9 positions matching TRBD1. In germline, CDR1 is SGHRS, CDR2 YFSETQ. This CDR3 comprises 14 residues. J gave up 2 bases and V 4 bases, and 3 bases lay outside the gene matches. CDR3 nucleotide sequence: TGCGCCAGCAGCCGACAGGGGGAAAACACTGAAGCTTTCTTT. Amino acids: CASSRQGENTEAFF. The full variable domain, completed using reference TRBV5-1 and TRBJ1-1, is KAGVTQTPRYLIKTRGQQVTLSCSPISGHRSVSWYQQTPGQGLQFLFEYFSETQRNKGNFPGRFSGRQFSNSRSEMNVSTLELGDSALYLCASSRQGENTEAFFGQGTRLTVV.

This rearrangement joins TRBV7-9 to TRBJ2-1, with 9 bases fitting TRBD2. Per the germline V gene, CDR1 is SEHNR and CDR2 is FQNEAQ (reference sequence). The CDR3 length is 17 residues. V shed 0 bases, J shed 5 bases, and the junction held 8 bases outside the gene matches. CDR3 sequence reads: CASSLAEVAGDNNEQFF. The CDR3 nucleotides read TGTGCCAGCAGCTTAGCAGAGGTAGCGGGAGACAACAATGAGCAGTTCTTC.

The gene calls are TRBV29-1 and TRBJ2-1; 9 positions agree with TRBD2. The CDR3 totals 19 residues. V shed 6 bases, J shed 5 bases, and the junction held 23 bases outside the gene matches. CDR1 and CDR2 (germline): SQVTM, ANQGSEA. The CDR3 spells CSVRPLPVPSGDLNNEQFF. CDR3 DNA: TGCAGCGTCCGCCCCCTACCGGTGCCTAGCGGGGACTTGAACAATGAGCAGTTCTTC.